Following are 13 T cell receptor beta chains from one sample sequenced in a study of shared clonotypes between healthy human individuals. This table comes from immunoSEQ multiplex PCR, and its TCRdb copy is limited to in-frame clones, with some not included. The sample contains over 400,000 clones, more than 75% of which appear only once. Specimen: PBMCs. The receptors come from a woman aged 35 to 49 in good health. Some clones in this sample may be carry-over from other donors' samples.

This chain connects TRBV6-6 to TRBJ1-5; 7 bases fit TRBD1. The CDR3 runs to 13 residues. V shed 5 bases, J shed 5 bases, and the junction held 3 bases outside the gene matches. Germline-derived CDR1 and CDR2 are MNHNY and SVGAGI (reference sequence). The CDR3 DNA sequence: TGTGCCAGCAGTCGGGACAGTTATCAGCCCCAGCATTTT. The encoded protein is CASSRDSYQPQHF.

V gene TRBV28 combines with J gene TRBJ1-4; D is ambiguous. Looked up from germline, CDR1 is MDHEN and CDR2 is SYDVKM. CDR3 length: 13 amino acids. The V end lost 7 bases, the J end lost 6 bases, and 12 bases lay between the germline ends. The CDR3 DNA reads TGTGCCAGCACCCTGAGCAATGATGAAAAACTGTTTTTT. Encoded protein: CASTLSNDEKLFF.

This rearrangement joins TRBV18 to TRBJ2-3, with D unresolved. CDR3 size: 15 residues. V gave up 4 bases and J gave up 2 bases, with 13 bases separating them. Germline loops: CDR1 KGHSH, CDR2 LQKENI. CDR3 residues: CASSLSAFNTDTQYF. The DNA for the CDR3 is TGTGCCAGCTCACTATCGGCATTTAACACAGATACGCAGTATTTT.

The rearrangement uses TRBV30 and TRBJ2-7; the match to TRBD1 covers 8 bases. Per germline, CDR1 GTSNPN and CDR2 SVGIG (reference sequence). This CDR3 region has 11 residues. Unmatched junction bases numbered 5, after V lost 7 bases and J lost 6 bases. CDR3 sequence reads: CAYLGTGEQYF. As DNA, the CDR3 is TGTGCCTACCTCGGGACAGGCGAGCAGTACTTC.

The J gene is TRBJ2-1, the V gene TRBV10-3; 8 bases align to TRBD2. With V trimmed by 7 bases and J by 0 bases, 2 bases remained unmatched. The CDR3 has 14 amino acids. The V gene's germline CDR1 is ENHRY and CDR2 SYGVKD. CDR3 bases: TGTGCCATCAAGGCGGGAGGCTCCTACAATGAGCAGTTCTTC. Its protein product is CAIKAGGSYNEQFF.

The rearrangement joins TRBV11-2 to TRBJ2-2, with D perhaps TRBD2 (6 bases). The CDR3 is 15 residues long. Germline-derived CDR1 and CDR2 are SGHAT and FQNNGV. V was pared by 2 bases and J by 3 bases, with 10 bases between. The CDR3 nucleotides are TGTGCCAGCAGCTTATCTACTAGCCACACCGGGGAGCTGTTTTTT. It translates to CASSLSTSHTGELFF.

The J gene is TRBJ2-7, the V gene TRBV28, with D tentatively TRBD2 (5 bases). The CDR3 has 10 amino acids. Germline lookup yields CDR1 MDHEN and CDR2 SYDVKM. The V end was cut by 8 bases, the J end by 7 bases, with 9 bases between. As DNA, the CDR3 is TGTGCCAGCGGTTCGGGGGAGCAGTACTTC. Encoded protein: CASGSGEQYF.

The rearrangement joins TRBV7-9 to TRBJ2-7; 7 nucleotides match TRBD1. V lost 5 bases, J lost 6 bases, and 13 bases stayed unmatched. CDR1 is SEHNR and CDR2 is FQNEAQ in the germline V gene (reference sequence). CDR3 length: 15 residues. For the CDR3, the DNA is TGTGCCAGCAGCACCCGACAGGGAAGCTCCCTCGAGCAGTACTTC. Residues: CASSTRQGSSLEQYF. The variable domain in full, completed from reference TRBV7-9 and TRBJ2-7, reads DTGVSQNPRHKITKRGQNVTFRCDPISEHNRLYWYRQTLGQGPEFLTYFQNEAQLEKSRLLSDRFSAERPKGSFSTLEIQRTEQGDSAMYLCASSTRQGSSLEQYFGPGTRLTVT.

This clone was observed a single time. It is likely a read error, because the conserved phenylalanine at the end of the CDR3 is missing. This chain connects TRBV30 to TRBJ2-7; D may be TRBD1 or TRBD2 (5 bases each). This CDR3 comprises 17 residues. From germline, CDR1 is GTSNPN and CDR2 SVGIG (reference sequence). The V gene lost 3 bases and the J gene lost 2 bases, with 23 bases spanning the gap. The CDR3 DNA reads TGTGCCTGGAGGGGGGACCACGGGACGTTAAGACCCTACGAGCAGTACTTA. This codes for CAWRGDHGTLRPYEQYL.

This rearrangement joins TRBV7-2 to TRBJ2-7, with D unresolved. Trimming pared 1 base from V and 5 bases from J, leaving 9 bases between. CDR3 size: 13 residues. Looked up from germline, CDR1 is SGHTA and CDR2 is FQGNSA. The CDR3 loop reads CASSLVRLNEQYF. In nucleotides, the CDR3 is TGTGCCAGCAGCTTAGTTCGCCTAAACGAGCAGTACTTC. The full variable domain, completed using reference TRBV7-2 and TRBJ2-7, is GAGVSQSPSNKVTEKGKDVELRCDPISGHTALYWYRQSLGQGLEFLIYFQGNSAPDKSGLPSDRFSAERTGGSVSTLTIQRTQQEDSAVYLCASSLVRLNEQYFGPGTRLTVT.

With respect to this clone: A read error likely explains this, since a far larger clone differs by one base. The CDR3 nucleotides are TGTGCCAGCAACCTCCGAGCTCGGGGACTAGCGGGAGTAGAGCAGTACTTC. Amino acids: CASNLRARGLAGVEQYF. The chain has TRBV7-2 and TRBJ2-7; 14 bases are a match to TRBD2. V lost 7 bases, J lost 7 bases, and 15 bases stayed unmatched. CDR3 length: 17 amino acids. Germline values: CDR1 SGHTA, CDR2 FQGNSA. Using reference TRBV7-2 and TRBJ2-7 for the parts outside the CDR3, the full variable domain is GAGVSQSPSNKVTEKGKDVELRCDPISGHTALYWYRQSLGQGLEFLIYFQGNSAPDKSGLPSDRFSAERTGGSVSTLTIQRTQQEDSAVYLCASNLRARGLAGVEQYFGPGTRLTVT.

The chain is built from TRBV28 and TRBJ1-1, with TRBD1 matching 9 bases. CDR1 and CDR2 from the germline V gene are MDHEN and SYDVKM. This CDR3 contains 15 residues. J was trimmed by 2 bases and V by 3 bases; bases with no gene match: 4. The DNA of the CDR3 is TGTGCCAGCAGTTTCCCGACAGGGGGAAACACTGAAGCTTTCTTT. It is translated as CASSFPTGGNTEAFF.

The table lists this clone with many counts. CDR3 nucleotides: TGTGCCAGTAGTATAGAGTTCTCGGGGGCGCGGGAGACCCAGTACTTC. Protein product: CASSIEFSGARETQYF. The chain combines TRBV19 with TRBJ2-5, with D perhaps assigned TRBD1 or TRBD2 (6 bases each). Germline V CDR1 and CDR2: LNHDA, SQIVND (reference sequence). V shed 0 bases and J shed 5 bases, with 16 bases lying between them. The CDR3 consists of 16 residues.